A selection of T cell receptor beta chains follows, all from one sample in a study of T cell repertoires in cytomegalovirus infection. Their specific antigens are unknown. TCRdb itself ran the reads through MiXCR, one entry per CDR3 protein. The table lists some 480,000 distinct CDR3 sequences, roughly a third of them singletons. The material was cultured PBMCs, obtained from culture after CMV antigen stimulation. The receptors stem from a human donor in good health (CMV status not recorded). Some clones in this sample may be carry-over from other donors' samples. The CDR3 runs from the conserved cysteine through the conserved F or W. The order of the fields is CDR3 protein, D gene, J gene, V gene, CDR3 length. D genes are given only for firm matches.

CASSLEGIYNSPLHF NA TRBJ1-6 TRBV28 15
CASSDRVISGRNEQFF NA TRBJ2-1 TRBV28 16
CASSLGQSVETQYF NA TRBJ2-5 TRBV12-3/TRBV12-4 14
CASTPRRAGKHTEAFF NA TRBJ1-1 TRBV19 16
CASSHIVGQGPYEQYF TRBD1 TRBJ2-7 TRBV7-2 16
CATSTHQEYQETQYF NA TRBJ2-5 TRBV24-1 15
CASSYSQPGISLQTGNTIYF NA TRBJ1-3 TRBV6-5 20
CASSQISRNTIYF NA TRBJ1-3 TRBV7-2 13
CASSLSGGRTGELFF TRBD2 TRBJ2-2 TRBV7-2 15
CASSHHLHTGELFF NA TRBJ2-2 TRBV4-3 14
CASSPVGGGYEQYF NA TRBJ2-7 TRBV7-2 14
CASSLIQGLAGGNEQFF TRBD2 TRBJ2-1 TRBV7-3 17
CASSSPSGGAVETQYF TRBD1 TRBJ2-5 TRBV6-6 16
CASSLADSSSGANVLTF NA TRBJ2-6 TRBV28 17
CASSSWTSGKGNEQFF TRBD2 TRBJ2-1 TRBV19 16
CASSLSIDRGLTEAFF TRBD1 TRBJ1-1 TRBV5-5 16
CASSPPGSDRQETQYF NA TRBJ2-5 TRBV18 16
CASSISGHYEQYF TRBD2 TRBJ2-7 TRBV7-2 13
CASSRGAGTLHF NA TRBJ2-3 TRBV7-2 12
CASSQAGAKNEQFF TRBD2 TRBJ2-1 TRBV7-2 14
CASSPLTRQGRNNEQFF NA TRBJ2-1 TRBV18 17
CASSHPGDYSYEQYF NA TRBJ2-7 TRBV7-9 15
CASSYGAAGARTGQYF NA TRBJ2-7 TRBV6-6 16
CASRKGQGTTEAFF TRBD1 TRBJ1-1 TRBV12-3/TRBV12-4 14
CSARDPATSPNYGYTF NA TRBJ1-2 TRBV20-1 16
CASTGSYNSPLHF NA TRBJ1-6 TRBV10-2 13
CASRPQGGEQYF NA TRBJ2-7 TRBV7-9 12
CASSPPVKGASNIQYF TRBD1 TRBJ2-4 TRBV7-3 16
CASGSGDTQYF TRBD2 TRBJ2-3 TRBV7-2 11
CASSFASGYQETQYF TRBD2 TRBJ2-5 TRBV7-3 15
CSAREGQNIQYF TRBD2 TRBJ2-4 TRBV29-1 12
CASSFDWVEGRQPQHF NA TRBJ1-5 TRBV7-2 16
CASSLGTSGRVYEQYF TRBD2 TRBJ2-7 TRBV12-3/TRBV12-4 16
CASSLVSTDVAFF NA TRBJ1-1 TRBV5-6 13
CASSPTGAGGPLDTQYF TRBD2 TRBJ2-3 TRBV7-2 17
CASRPGLADTDTQYF TRBD2 TRBJ2-3 TRBV5-5 15
CASSPMGTGVSTGELFF TRBD1 TRBJ2-2 TRBV7-3 17
CASSLSAGKETQYF NA TRBJ2-5 TRBV7-9 14
CASSSEERTGGGSPLHF TRBD1 TRBJ1-6 TRBV7-2 17
CASRTYRASNQPQHF NA TRBJ1-5 TRBV28 15
CASSYPGLADTQYF TRBD2 TRBJ2-3 TRBV27 14
CASSFNTDTQYF NA TRBJ2-3 TRBV7-9 12
CASGIQGTGNTIYF NA TRBJ1-3 TRBV6-6 14
CASSLQGYEQFF NA TRBJ2-1 TRBV5-5 12